The TCR beta chain under discussion was sequenced for a study of T cells in localized non-small cell lung cancer (TCRdb year 2020). Context from the whole study: T cell repertoires of about 230 early-stage NSCLC patients were analyzed, with tumors being compared against uninvolved tumor-adjacent lungs. Of the NSCLC patients, 120 to 150 were male and about 97 were female, and the mean age was approximately 66 years. The cohort comprised roughly 240 treatment-naïve NSCLC patients with resected, localized lung tumors. The full study reports these points: Uninvolved tumor-adjacent lung showed the highest T cell clonality, higher than tumor, which suggests more focused antigenic responses in the adjacent lung. Longer overall survival was associated with higher blood T cell density, whereas shorter survival was associated with higher adjacent-lung clonality. Of the top 100 tumor clones, a median of 57 were detected in paired uninvolved adjacent lung; about 26 were also among that lung's top 100. Because the study design was exploratory, TCR variables were selected using unadjusted p-values without false-discovery rate correction. Because multi-region tumor sequencing was not done, intratumor heterogeneity could not be ruled out.

TCR beta CDR3 regions were sequenced from DNA using the immunoSEQ Assay. As for the original processing: T cell density was computed as TCR beta template counts normalized to usable DNA estimated by amplifying housekeeping genes. Richness was estimated using the preseqR package, with extrapolation to 400,000 templates for PBMC samples and to 120,000 templates for tissue samples. Clonality was defined by subtracting Pielou's evenness from one. Tissue-enriched TCRs were identified by differential abundance testing using productive amino-acid clonotypes, minimum total count 5 and alpha 0.1. The Jaccard Index and the Morisita Overlap Index were used to quantify repertoire overlap between compartments. GLIPH clustered TCR beta CDR3s with public tetramer-defined viral CDR3s; viral motifs required at least three viral sequences plus V-gene enrichment. Here the immuneACCESS table is served through TCRdb, limited to in-frame sequences with V and J called. Missing clones are a known gap in these copies; in checked studies unresolved V genes cover under half, and the rest lacks a known reason. Clonal size and the V and J genes are those of that table, whereas D and trimming came from the DNA. Counted in this sample were 23,000 or so clones; around 87% of them appeared once. Around 6.1% of the sample lies in the top ten.

At diagnosis, peripheral blood, uninvolved tumor-adjacent lung and tumor were collected and were preserved as a mix of fresh-frozen and FFPE material. For TCR repertoire profiling, blood samples were analyzed in the form of peripheral blood mononuclear cells. The CDR3 contains 13 residues, cysteine and phenylalanine counted. Only the CDR3 region is kept as DNA, spanning 39 bases read in frame from base 1. V is cut by 1 base and J by 3 bases, and the space between the germline ends is 7 bases. Based on the germline V gene, the CDR1 and CDR2 sequences are SGHTA and FQGNSA. About this clone: Its antigen remains undetermined. Base qualities are not provided; no much larger clone lies one nucleotide away.

This receptor chain uses TRBV7-2 and TRBJ2-7; the D gene identity is not certain. The TCR comes from a male donor aged 60 or older with stage II squamous cell lung carcinoma. The starting material was peripheral blood, obtained before any cancer treatment. The CDR3 region reads CASSLERLYEQYF. The nucleotides read TGTGCCAGCAGCTTAGAAAGACTCTACGAGCAGTACTTC. Beyond the CDR3, the reference TRBV7-2 and TRBJ2-7 genes provide the residues; the full variable domain reads: GAGVSQSPSNKVTEKGKDVELRCDPISGHTALYWYRQSLGQGLEFLIYFQGNSAPDKSGLPSDRFSAERTGGSVSTLTIQRTQQEDSAVYLCASSLERLYEQYFGPGTRLTVT.